This TCR beta chain comes out of a study of T cell responses to AZD1222 COVID-19 vaccine. V was trimmed by 3 bases and J by 0 bases, leaving 9 bases between them. Germline V gene sequence: CDR1 SGHTA, CDR2 FQGNSA. CDR3 length: 15 amino acids. Regarding the study as a whole: Following two doses of AZD1222, Spike-specific TCR breadth and depth rose. At baseline, just six or seven AZD1222 recipients tested seropositive.

Comments on this clone: Its antigen is not identified.

The data were produced by immunoSEQ multiplex PCR, yet TCRdb's version contains in-frame clones alone and is incomplete. The sample yields 80,000 to 90,000 clones, about 88% seen once. The sequences come from peripheral blood, collected 28 days after the second AZD1222 dose. The source of this sequence is an adult who received the AZD1222 COVID-19 vaccine. This sequence joins TRBV7-2 and TRBJ1-5; D remains unclear. The CDR3 region is CASSLTSTSNQPQHF. DNA of the CDR3: TGTGCCAGCAGCTTGACATCAACTAGCAATCAGCCCCAGCATTTT.